This T cell receptor (beta chain) stems from a study of T cells after yellow fever vaccination. V lost 0 bases to trimming and J lost 8 bases, with 12 bases between them. CDR1 is SGHRS, CDR2 YFSETQ, per germline. This CDR3 contains 15 residues. TCR cDNA, made by 5'RACE template switching, carried an added universal primer site and UMIs. TCRdb reprocessed the 5' RACE reads with MiXCR, giving one entry per CDR3 protein. The sample consists of some 600,000 distinct CDR3 sequences, about a sixth of them appearing once. Findings and caveats of the study: Just a small share of clonotypes turned up in the CD4 compartment as well as the CD8 compartment. Post-booster samples contained most primary-vaccination clones (approximately 96% CD4, about 90% CD8).

Worth noting for this clonotype: The antigen is not known.

Sequenced material: PBMCs, taken around 5 days after the first yellow fever vaccination. This sequence originates from a man between 18 and 35 years old who received the YFV17D yellow fever vaccine. The chain employs TRBV5-1 and TRBJ1-6; D is unclear. In nucleotides, the CDR3 is TGCGCCAGCAGCTTGGAATCCGCCAACCATTCACCCCTCCACTTT. Translating it yields CASSLESANHSPLHF.